These 27 T cell receptor beta chains were all obtained from the same sample, sequenced in a study of shared clonotypes between healthy human individuals. Here immunoSEQ multiplex PCR was the method, and the copy in TCRdb shows in-frame clones only, minus some. Altogether roughly 2 million clones are present, approximately 96% being singletons, with the ten largest covering 0.13%. The sample taken for sequencing was naive CD4+ T cells sorted from blood. Noted subset: CD45RA+ positively selected. The receptors were gathered from a young man in good health.

The gene calls are TRBV5-1 and TRBJ2-7; TRBD1 matches 7 bases. V trimming: 4 bases; J trimming: 1 base; junction bases outside the gene matches: 5. The CDR3 length is 14 residues. From germline, CDR1 is SGHRS and CDR2 YFSETQ. The chain's CDR3 is CASSRGQLSYEQYF. The CDR3 DNA reads as TGCGCCAGCAGCCGGGGACAGTTATCCTACGAGCAGTACTTC.

The CDR3 here is CASSLSSRDEQFF. CDR3 coding DNA: TGCGCCAGCAGCTTGTCTAGCCGGGATGAGCAGTTCTTC. The chain joins TRBV5-1 to TRBJ2-1; maybe TRBD2 (5 bases). The V gene's germline CDR1 is SGHRS and CDR2 YFSETQ. The CDR3 is 13 amino acids. Between the trimmed V and J ends, which lost 1 base and 8 bases, there was a span of 10 bases.

The chain couples TRBV7-8 to TRBJ2-1, with D perhaps being TRBD1 or TRBD2 (5 bases each). The length of the CDR3 is 10 residues. Looked up from germline, CDR1 is SGHVS and CDR2 is FQNEAQ. Written as DNA, the CDR3 is TGTGCGATATGGGGGAATGAGCAGTTCTTC. It translates to CAIWGNEQFF. The variable domain in full, completed from reference TRBV7-8 and TRBJ2-1, reads GAGVSQSPRYKVAKRGQDVALRCDPISGHVSLFWYQQALGQGPEFLTYFQNEAQLDKSGLPSDRFFAERPEGSVSTLKIQRTQQEDSAVYLCAIWGNEQFFGPGTRLTVL.

Comments on this clone: Other DNA sequences within the sample encode an identical CDR3. This chain links TRBV30 with TRBJ1-2; D ambiguous. Germline V gene lookup returns CDR1 GTSNPN and CDR2 SVGIG (reference sequence). V lost 0 bases and J 2 bases, leaving 7 bases between the germline ends. CDR3 length equals 13 residues. CDR3 coding DNA: TGTGCCTGGAGTGTCGGCTGGAACTATGGCTACACCTTC. Its translation: CAWSVGWNYGYTF.

The chain has TRBV18 and TRBJ1-5, with no clear D. V was cut by 2 bases and J by 9 bases, with 17 bases left in between. CDR3 length: 15 residues. CDR1 KGHSH and CDR2 LQKENI come from the germline V gene. The CDR3 loop reads CASSPSPLLLSPQHF. The CDR3 region has the DNA TGTGCCAGCTCACCAAGCCCGCTTCTGCTCTCGCCCCAGCATTTT. Using reference TRBV18 and TRBJ1-5 for the parts outside the CDR3, the full variable domain is NAGVMQNPRHLVRRRGQEARLRCSPMKGHSHVYWYRQLPEEGLKFMVYLQKENIIDESGMPKERFSAEFPKEGPSILRIQQVVRGDSAAYFCASSPSPLLLSPQHFGDGTRLSIL.

The chain recombines TRBV6-6 with TRBJ1-2; 7 bases are a match to TRBD1. The CDR3 extends over 15 amino acids. CDR1 MNHNY and CDR2 SVGAGI come from the germline V gene (reference sequence). Germline trimming cut 0 bases from V and 2 bases from J; bases unmatched to any gene: 3. The CDR3 here is CASSYSDRINYGYTF. CDR3 sequence (DNA): TGTGCCAGCAGTTACTCGGACAGGATAAACTATGGCTACACCTTC.

The chain links TRBV5-1 to TRBJ1-3; D not certain. Trimming cost V 0 bases and J 0 bases, with 10 bases left between them. Germline V lookup: CDR1 SGHRS, CDR2 YFSETQ. The CDR3 is 16 residues long. The CDR3 is CASSLEGVDSGNTIYF. Written as DNA, the CDR3 is TGCGCCAGCAGCTTGGAAGGTGTTGACTCTGGAAACACCATATATTTT.

This clone was detected only once. The CDR3 loop is CASSRGTAWEELFF. CDR3 nucleotides: TGTGCCAGCAGCAGGGGGACAGCCTGGGAGGAGCTGTTTTTT. The chain recombines TRBV5-8 with TRBJ2-2; 7 positions agree with TRBD1. V shed 4 bases, J shed 10 bases, and the junction held 10 bases outside the gene matches. This CDR3 has 14 residues. The germline CDR1 and CDR2 sequences are SGHTS and YDEGEE. Full variable domain (remainder filled in from reference TRBV5-8 and TRBJ2-2): EAGVTQSPTHLIKTRGQQATLRCSPISGHTSVYWYQQALGLGLQFLLWYDEGEERNRGNFPPRFSGRQFPNYSSELNVNALELEDSALYLCASSRGTAWEELFFGEGSRLTVL.

V gene TRBV4-1 combines with J gene TRBJ2-3; the D call may be TRBD1 or TRBD2 (5 bases each). CDR3 length: 15 amino acids. V was cut by 1 base and J by 1 base, with 9 bases left in between. Germline V gene sequence: CDR1 MGHRA, CDR2 YSYEKL. The CDR3 coding sequence is TGCGCCAGCAGCCAAGCCGGGGCCGGCACAGATACGCAGTATTTT. Its protein is CASSQAGAGTDTQYF.

The chain is built from TRBV9 and TRBJ2-7; 12 bases line up with TRBD2. Trimming at V came to 0 bases and at J to 3 bases, leaving 10 bases not matched to a gene. From germline, CDR1 is SGDLS and CDR2 YYNGEE. This CDR3 has 18 residues. The CDR3 loop is CASSVDLSTSGRSYEQYF. The CDR3 DNA is TGTGCCAGCAGCGTAGATTTAAGTACTAGCGGGAGGAGCTACGAGCAGTACTTC.

V gene TRBV28 combines with J gene TRBJ1-2, with D hard to call. There are 12 residues in the CDR3. Trimming cost V 4 bases and J 8 bases, with 11 bases left between them. CDR1 and CDR2 (germline): MDHEN, SYDVKM. The CDR3 protein is CASSWPPGGYTF. DNA of the CDR3: TGTGCCAGCAGTTGGCCACCGGGCGGCTACACCTTC.

This chain joins TRBV27 and TRBJ1-1, with TRBD1 matching 11 bases. V was pared by 5 bases and J by 7 bases, with 6 bases of the junction left unmatched. Germline V gene lookup returns CDR1 MNHEY and CDR2 SMNVEV (reference sequence). This CDR3 contains 14 residues. DNA for the CDR3: TGTGCCAGCAGTAGGGGACAGGGGGACCATGAAGCTTTCTTT. Protein: CASSRGQGDHEAFF.

The chain combines TRBV27 with TRBJ2-5; 7 positions agree with TRBD2. Germline trimming cut 3 bases from V and 5 bases from J; bases unmatched to any gene: 6. CDR3 length: 14 residues. Germline V gene data show CDR1 as MNHEY and CDR2 as SMNVEV (reference sequence). The CDR3 sequence is CASSLRLGGETQYF. The CDR3 nucleotides are TGTGCCAGCAGTTTGAGGTTGGGGGGGGAGACCCAGTACTTC.

This clone was seen once. The chain has TRBV18 and TRBJ1-1; D gene uncertain. The V end was cut by 5 bases, the J end by 2 bases, with 12 bases between. The CDR3 is 14 residues long. Looked up from germline, CDR1 is KGHSH and CDR2 is LQKENI. The CDR3 protein is CASSSYGVNTEAFF. The CDR3 DNA reads as TGTGCCAGCTCATCCTACGGAGTAAACACTGAAGCTTTCTTT.

The rearrangement joins TRBV30 to TRBJ2-3; TRBD2 matches at 14 bases. The germline gives CDR1 GTSNPN, CDR2 SVGIG (reference sequence). The length of the CDR3 is 15 residues. With 5 bases clipped from V and 6 bases from J, the junction kept 7 bases outside the gene matches. CDR3: CAWGLAGGGGDTQYF. The CDR3 nucleotides read TGTGCCTGGGGACTAGCGGGAGGAGGGGGGGATACGCAGTATTTT.

This clone showed up just once. The J gene is TRBJ2-1, the V gene TRBV2; 8 positions agree with TRBD1. The germline CDR1 and CDR2 sequences are SNHLY and FYNNEI. The CDR3 totals 15 residues. V was clipped by 6 bases and J by 3 bases; unmatched bases: 7. In DNA, the CDR3 is TGTGCCAGCAGGCCTACGGACAGGGACTACAATGAGCAGTTCTTC. This sequence encodes CASRPTDRDYNEQFF.

This rearrangement joins TRBV5-4 to TRBJ2-2; 10 nucleotides line up with TRBD2. Germline V lookup: CDR1 SGHNT, CDR2 YYREEE (reference sequence). The J segment lost 7 bases and the V segment lost 4 bases, leaving 7 bases of the junction unmatched. The CDR3 contains 15 residues. The chain's CDR3 is CASSALAGAVGELFF. The CDR3 coding sequence is TGTGCCAGCAGCGCGCTAGCGGGAGCAGTCGGGGAGCTGTTTTTT.

J is TRBJ2-1 and V is TRBV12-5; TRBD2 matches at 7 bases. With 7 bases clipped from V and 10 bases from J, the junction kept 16 bases outside the gene matches. Germline V gene data show CDR1 as LGHNT and CDR2 as FRNRAP. CDR3 length: 15 residues. CDR3 DNA sequence: TGTGCTAGTGCCCAAGCAGCGGCGGGAGTTGGCGAGCAGTTCTTC. The encoded protein is CASAQAAAGVGEQFF.

This sequence joins TRBV7-9 and TRBJ1-4; a possible D gene is TRBD1 (5 bases). The ends were cut back, 1 base at V and 12 bases at J, with 18 bases in the middle. The CDR3 length is 15 residues. Germline V gives CDR1 SEHNR, CDR2 FQNEAQ (reference sequence). DNA for the CDR3: TGTGCCAGCAGCTTAGAGAGGGGATACTTCCCACAACTGTTTTTT. Its translation is CASSLERGYFPQLFF.

The chain carries TRBV5-5 and TRBJ2-3; weak D call: TRBD2 (6 bases). The germline V gene has CDR1 SGHKS and CDR2 YYEKEE (reference sequence). The CDR3 is 15 amino acids. The V and J ends lost 2 bases and 3 bases respectively, with 13 bases between them. The CDR3 nucleotides read TGTGCCAGCAGCTTCGGAGGGGTGCGGACAGATACGCAGTATTTT. Its translation: CASSFGGVRTDTQYF.

The chain recombines TRBV4-2 with TRBJ1-2; D is possibly TRBD1 (6 bases). Trimming took off 0 bases at V and 7 bases at J, with 12 bases between the two ends. In germline, CDR1 is LGHNA, CDR2 YNFKEQ. The CDR3 totals 14 residues. The CDR3, as DNA: TGTGCCAGCAGCCAAGAAATGGACAGTCGTGGCTACACCTTC. Amino acids: CASSQEMDSRGYTF.

With regard to this clone: The same CDR3 is also encoded by other DNA sequences in this sample. The rearrangement uses TRBV9 and TRBJ1-5; D gene unclear. V shed 0 bases and J shed 0 bases, with 7 bases lying between them. This CDR3 region has 15 residues. Germline assignment: CDR1 SGDLS and CDR2 YYNGEE. CDR3 amino acids: CASSVDGYSNQPQHF. DNA of the CDR3: TGTGCCAGCAGCGTAGACGGGTATAGCAATCAGCCCCAGCATTTT. The complete variable domain, with remaining parts taken from reference TRBV9 and TRBJ1-5, reads DSGVTQTPKHLITATGQRVTLRCSPRSGDLSVYWYQQSLDQGLQFLIQYYNGEERAKGNILERFSAQQFPDLHSELNLSSLELGDSALYFCASSVDGYSNQPQHFGDGTRLSIL.

V and J are TRBV7-9 and TRBJ1-1; D gene ambiguous. V lost 3 bases, J lost 0 bases, and 11 bases lay in between. The CDR3 loop spans 15 amino acids. Germline values: CDR1 SEHNR, CDR2 FQNEAQ (reference sequence). CDR3 sequence: CASSLRGNVNTEAFF. Written as DNA, the CDR3 is TGTGCCAGCAGCTTGCGGGGAAATGTGAACACTGAAGCTTTCTTT.

The chain couples TRBV19 to TRBJ1-5; D call uncertain. The length of the CDR3 is 14 residues. The germline V gene has CDR1 LNHDA and CDR2 SQIVND (reference sequence). Trimming removed 1 base at V and 3 bases at J, with 7 bases between. The CDR3, as DNA: TGTGCCAGTAGTATAGCCGGATTCAATCAGCCCCAGCATTTT. Residues: CASSIAGFNQPQHF.

The chain is built from TRBV6-5 and TRBJ2-3; D call uncertain. V was cut by 3 bases and J by 0 bases, with 13 bases left in between. This CDR3 has 16 residues. In germline, CDR1 is MNHEY, CDR2 SVGAGI. The CDR3 here is CASSYGETFSTDTQYF. In DNA, the CDR3 is TGTGCCAGCAGTTATGGAGAGACCTTTAGCACAGATACGCAGTATTTT.

The rearrangement uses TRBV6-1 and TRBJ1-3; 8 bases are shared with TRBD1. The CDR3 totals 14 residues. V shed 5 bases and J 4 bases; nucleotides not matched to a gene: 4. Germline V gene lookup returns CDR1 MNHNS and CDR2 SASEGT. CDR3 region: CASSQRTGGNTIYF. CDR3 DNA: TGTGCCAGCAGTCAACGGACAGGGGGAAACACCATATATTTT.

DNA for the CDR3: TGTGCCATCAGTATGGATCGGGAGCAGTACTTC. Protein product: CAISMDREQYF. The V call is TRBV10-3, the J call TRBJ2-7; D remains unclear. The CDR3 has 11 residues. Germline loops: CDR1 ENHRY, CDR2 SYGVKD. Trimming removed 5 bases from V and 7 bases from J, with 9 bases in between.